A single sample gave rise to the 22 T cell receptor beta chains below, sequenced in a study of blood T cell repertoires in COVID-19. Assay: immunoSEQ multiplex PCR; the TCRdb copy retains only in-frame clones and omits some. The sample consists of just over 350,000 clones, about 88% of them appearing once. Specimen: peripheral blood. These receptors all come from a woman aged 55-70 years with COVID-19, enrolled during active disease.

The chain employs TRBV9 and TRBJ2-3; D unclear. The V end was cut by 2 bases, the J end by 1 base, with 11 bases between. Germline CDR1 is SGDLS and CDR2 is YYNGEE. The CDR3 contains 15 residues. DNA for the CDR3: TGTGCCAGCAGCGTCCAGGCTATTGGCACAGATACGCAGTATTTT. Protein product: CASSVQAIGTDTQYF.

The V and J genes are TRBV30 and TRBJ2-6; TRBD1 aligns across 7 bases. V trimming: 1 base; J trimming: 0 bases; junction bases outside the gene matches: 15. Germline-derived CDR1 and CDR2 are GTSNPN and SVGIG (reference sequence). The length of the CDR3 is 20 residues. The CDR3 here is CAWSEGQTGQIFSGANVLTF. DNA of the CDR3: TGTGCCTGGAGTGAGGGGCAAACGGGACAGATCTTCTCTGGGGCCAACGTCCTGACTTTC.

CDR3 sequence: CASSPETGLDTEAFF. CDR3 DNA: TGTGCCAGCTCACCTGAGACAGGGTTGGACACTGAAGCTTTCTTT. This sequence joins TRBV18 and TRBJ1-1, with TRBD1 matching over 7 bases. The junction had 7 bases not matched to a gene; V was cut back by 3 bases and J by 3 bases. CDR1 KGHSH and CDR2 LQKENI come from the germline V gene. The CDR3 runs to 15 residues.

This clone has only a few counts. The genes are TRBV5-5 and TRBJ2-7; maybe TRBD1 (5 bases). The germline V and J ends were trimmed by 0 bases and 4 bases, with 11 bases remaining between them. This CDR3 is built from 14 residues. CDR1 is SGHKS and CDR2 is YYEKEE in the germline V gene (reference sequence). CDR3 bases: TGTGCCAGCAGCTTGGGACAGTCTTTGTACGAGCAGTACTTC. Protein product: CASSLGQSLYEQYF.

Comments on this clone: Sequence at one end of the junction differs from germline and may be a read error. The rearrangement joins TRBV5-1 to TRBJ2-1; 10 bases map to TRBD1. The germline gives CDR1 SGHRS, CDR2 YFSETQ. The CDR3 consists of 15 residues. The CDR3 spells CASSLGQGIYNEQFF. In DNA, the CDR3 is TGCGCCAGCAGTTTGGGACAGGGGATTTACAATGAGCAGTTCTTC.

The CDR3 coding sequence is TGTGCCAGCTCACTTGGACAGGGTGTAGGAAACACCATATATTTT. This sequence encodes CASSLGQGVGNTIYF. This chain links TRBV18 with TRBJ1-3; TRBD1 aligns across 8 bases. V was clipped by 4 bases and J by 4 bases; unmatched bases: 6. The CDR3 covers 15 residues. In germline, CDR1 is KGHSH, CDR2 LQKENI.

V is TRBV6-1 and J is TRBJ2-1, with 8 nucleotides matching TRBD2. Germline trimming cut 2 bases from V and 4 bases from J; bases unmatched to any gene: 4. Germline lookup yields CDR1 MNHNS and CDR2 SASEGT. The CDR3 covers 15 residues. CDR3: CASSELSGGYNEQFF. CDR3 nucleotide sequence: TGTGCCAGCAGTGAACTAAGCGGGGGTTACAATGAGCAGTTCTTC.

This chain joins TRBV29-1 and TRBJ2-1; TRBD2 aligns across 10 bases. The germline V gene encodes CDR1 SQVTM and CDR2 ANQGSEA. The CDR3 sequence is 14 residues long. With V trimmed by 3 bases and J by 9 bases, 8 bases remained unmatched. DNA of the CDR3: TGCAGCGTTGACAGGCTAGCGGGGGTTAGTGAGCAGTTCTTC. Translated: CSVDRLAGVSEQFF.

The chain couples TRBV7-9 to TRBJ1-4; TRBD1 matches 9 bases. The CDR3 has 15 amino acids. The V gene end was trimmed by 3 bases and the J gene end by 8 bases; junction bases not matched to a gene: 7. Germline V gene sequence: CDR1 SEHNR, CDR2 FQNEAQ (reference sequence). CDR3 bases: TGTGCCAGCAGCTTCGTGGGACAGGGTAGCGAAAAACTGTTTTTT. This sequence encodes CASSFVGQGSEKLFF.

The V and J genes are TRBV11-2 and TRBJ2-7, with D possibly matching TRBD2 (6 bases). This CDR3 region has 15 residues. The germline gives CDR1 SGHAT, CDR2 FQNNGV. V was shortened by 5 bases and J by 7 bases, with 21 bases between the two germline ends. The CDR3 spells CASSPNGHPGGEQYF. The DNA for the CDR3 is TGTGCCAGCAGCCCGAACGGCCACCCTGGGGGGGAGCAGTACTTC.

The chain has TRBV19 and TRBJ2-1; 7 nucleotides line up with TRBD2. CDR1 is LNHDA, CDR2 SQIVND, per germline (reference sequence). This CDR3 is 15 amino acids long. Trimming took 0 bases from V and 2 from J; bases not matched to a gene: 1. The CDR3 loop is CASSIELAPYNEQFF. The CDR3 DNA reads as TGTGCCAGTAGTATAGAACTAGCGCCCTACAATGAGCAGTTCTTC.

The CDR3 is CASSLQGGKGANVLTF. The CDR3 DNA reads as TGTGCCAGCAGCTTACAGGGAGGCAAAGGGGCCAACGTCCTGACTTTC. The chain combines TRBV7-7 with TRBJ2-6; D might be TRBD2 (6 bases). Germline V lookup: CDR1 SSHAT, CDR2 FNYEAQ (reference sequence). The length of the CDR3 is 16 residues. The ends were cut back, 2 bases at V and 4 bases at J, with 12 bases in the middle.

The chain couples TRBV9 to TRBJ2-3; 8 bases map to TRBD2. V lost 0 bases, J lost 0 bases, and 6 bases stayed unmatched. The CDR3 totals 17 residues. CDR1 is SGDLS and CDR2 is YYNGEE in the germline V gene. In DNA form, the CDR3 reads TGTGCCAGCAGCGTAGCTGGACTAGCCGTTAGCACAGATACGCAGTATTTT. It codes for CASSVAGLAVSTDTQYF.

V is TRBV7-2 and J is TRBJ1-5; D gene uncertain. The V end was cut by 1 base, the J end by 0 bases, with 7 bases between. The CDR3 is 15 residues long. From germline, CDR1 is SGHTA and CDR2 FQGNSA. CDR3 coding DNA: TGTGCCAGCAGCTTAGTGGGCTATAGCAATCAGCCCCAGCATTTT. Protein: CASSLVGYSNQPQHF.

V usage is TRBV29-1 and J usage is TRBJ2-7; 9 bases agree with TRBD1. Germline V lookup: CDR1 SQVTM, CDR2 ANQGSEA. V trimming: 6 bases; J trimming: 2 bases; junction bases outside the gene matches: 8. CDR3 length equals 14 residues. CDR3 DNA: TGCAGCGTCGCCGGACAGGGGCCCCCCTACGAGCAGTACTTC. Protein sequence: CSVAGQGPPYEQYF.

V is TRBV10-3 and J is TRBJ2-1; 10 positions agree with TRBD2. The CDR3 extends over 16 amino acids. The ends lost 0 bases at V and 3 bases at J; junction bases unmatched: 2. The germline gives CDR1 ENHRY, CDR2 SYGVKD. The CDR3 nucleotides are TGTGCCATCAGTGAGTCGGCTAGCGGGGGCTACAATGAGCAGTTCTTC. Its translation: CAISESASGGYNEQFF.

V is TRBV6-5 and J is TRBJ1-2; 7 bases line up with TRBD1. From germline, CDR1 is MNHEY and CDR2 SVGAGI. Trimming cost V 7 bases and J 5 bases; bases outside gene matches: 10. The CDR3 has 14 residues. CDR3 residues: CASITQGGPYGYTF. CDR3 nucleotide sequence: TGTGCCAGCATTACCCAGGGGGGACCGTATGGCTACACCTTC.

This chain connects TRBV12-3 or TRBV12-4 to TRBJ2-6; D is unresolved. The CDR3 spans 13 residues. V lost 7 bases and J 0 bases, leaving 4 bases between the germline ends. In DNA, the CDR3 is TGTGCCAGCACCTACTCTGGGGCCAACGTCCTGACTTTC. It yields the protein CASTYSGANVLTF.

The genes are TRBV6-5 and TRBJ1-1, with a tentative D call TRBD1 (5 bases). Germline CDR1 is MNHEY and CDR2 is SVGAGI. The CDR3 length is 14 residues. V was clipped by 6 bases and J by 4 bases, with 15 bases between them. Here the CDR3 reads CASRAQGVITEAFF. CDR3 DNA sequence: TGTGCCAGCAGGGCGCAGGGTGTTATCACTGAAGCTTTCTTT.

J is TRBJ2-2 and V is TRBV28, with D possibly matching TRBD2 (5 bases). CDR1 and CDR2 from the germline V gene are MDHEN and SYDVKM. The germline V and J ends were trimmed by 3 bases and 5 bases, with 7 bases remaining between them. The CDR3 loop spans 13 amino acids. CDR3: CASSFRGTGELFF. CDR3 DNA sequence: TGTGCCAGCAGTTTTCGGGGTACCGGGGAGCTGTTTTTT.

V gene TRBV6-2 or TRBV6-3 combines with J gene TRBJ2-3, with unresolved D. Looked up from germline, CDR1 is MNHEY and CDR2 is SVGEGT. V was trimmed by 5 bases and J by 6 bases, leaving 9 bases between them. This CDR3 spans 12 amino acids. Here the CDR3 DNA reads TGTGCCAGCAGTACACGTGTGGATACGCAGTATTTT. It translates to CASSTRVDTQYF.

The V and J genes are TRBV19 and TRBJ1-3; D perhaps matches TRBD1 (6 bases). CDR1 and CDR2 from the germline V gene are LNHDA and SQIVND (reference sequence). Trimming removed 5 bases from V and 2 bases from J, with 10 bases in between. The CDR3 has 14 residues. CDR3 coding DNA: TGTGCCAGTAGTCCACAGGGAACTGGAAACACCATATATTTT. Its protein product is CASSPQGTGNTIYF.